This T cell receptor (beta chain) was profiled in a study of cytomegalovirus exposure and HLA in healthy donors. Broader study findings: Earlier analysis yielded a pattern in which most TCR beta V segments were productive about 90% or about 30% of the time.

Primers for the PCR totalled 60 Vbeta and 13 Jbeta. Sequencing was performed with immunoSEQ multiplex PCR; in TCRdb, only in-frame clones are kept and a portion is missing. Of around 150,000 clones in the sample, roughly 80% were seen once. CDR3 length equals 17 residues. V was pared by 1 base and J by 5 bases, with 15 bases between. The germline V gene has CDR1 SGHVS and CDR2 FNYEAQ. Regarding this clone: Antigen unknown.

Sample: PBMCs. V is TRBV7-6 and J is TRBJ1-6, with D possibly TRBD1 on 6 matching bases. This TCR came from a female donor in good health and CMV-seronegative. CDR3: CASSLDLGRGDNSPLHF. The CDR3 region has the DNA TGTGCCAGCAGCTTAGATCTGGGGAGGGGGGATAATTCACCCCTCCACTTT.